The clone carrying this T cell receptor (beta chain) was seen many times. Its target is not known. This entry is derived from a study of identical twins. Overall study results and limits: Beta out-of-frame sequences displayed a weaker excess of sharing between twins. Donors were not followed over many years; analysis was cross-sectional.

Unique molecular identifiers were in the cDNA, with template-switch universal primer binding. Via MiXCR, TCRdb re-called the 5' RACE reads, giving one row per CDR3 protein. The sample includes approximately 680,000 distinct CDR3 sequences, just over 7% seen only once; the top ten take 1.6%. Separately, the same data were catalogued under a study of yellow fever vaccine responses in identical twins. That investigation notes: Reportedly, twins showed a vaccine T cell response that looked partly convergent and partly personalized.

This sequence was found in a woman between 18 and 30 years old in good health. Sequencing was done on a sample of PBMCs.

The CDR3 here is CASSPGSGGGYTEAFF. DNA for the CDR3: TGCGCCAGCAGCCCCGGATCGGGGGGCGGATATACTGAAGCTTTCTTT. The chain employs TRBV5-1 and TRBJ1-1, with D possibly matching TRBD1 (6 bases). This CDR3 contains 16 residues. V lost 4 bases, J lost 5 bases, and 21 bases lay in between. Germline loops: CDR1 SGHRS, CDR2 YFSETQ.